These 14 T cell receptor beta chains came from one sample sequenced in a study of cytomegalovirus exposure and HLA in healthy donors. The method was immunoSEQ multiplex PCR; TCRdb's version includes in-frame clones alone and lacks a portion of them. The table shows about 120,000 clones, with approximately 90% occurring only once. Sequenced input: PBMCs. The receptors were gathered from a young man in good health and CMV-seronegative.

This clone was detected a few times. The chain couples TRBV5-1 to TRBJ2-5; the match to TRBD2 covers 8 bases. Germline V gene sequence: CDR1 SGHRS, CDR2 YFSETQ. The CDR3 has 15 residues. V was clipped by 3 bases and J by 5 bases; unmatched bases: 9. CDR3 sequence reads: CASSSSGGGGETQYF. The CDR3 bases are TGCGCCAGCAGCTCCTCCGGGGGGGGCGGGGAGACCCAGTACTTC.

The chain joins TRBV11-3 to TRBJ2-3; 9 nucleotides match TRBD1. CDR1 is SGHNT, CDR2 YENEEA, per germline. The J segment lost 2 bases and the V segment lost 5 bases, leaving 11 bases of the junction unmatched. The CDR3 is 17 residues long. The CDR3 region is CASSPRDRVDFTDTQYF. The CDR3 bases are TGTGCCAGCAGCCCCCGGGACAGGGTCGACTTCACAGATACGCAGTATTTT.

This clone was seen more than once but under ten times. The chain has TRBV18 and TRBJ2-2; TRBD1 matches at 7 bases. This CDR3 is built from 16 residues. The trim removed 3 bases at V and 5 bases at J, leaving 9 bases unmatched. Looked up from germline, CDR1 is KGHSH and CDR2 is LQKENI. CDR3 in DNA: TGTGCCAGCTCACCTAAAGGGGGCGTGATGACCGGGGAGCTGTTTTTT. This sequence encodes CASSPKGGVMTGELFF.

The CDR3 here is CASSLVFREEKLFF. CDR3 nucleotides: TGCGCCAGCAGCTTGGTGTTCAGGGAAGAAAAACTGTTTTTT. The chain carries TRBV5-1 and TRBJ1-4; tentative D call: TRBD1 (5 bases). The CDR3 has 14 amino acids. V was cut by 0 bases and J by 8 bases, with 11 bases left in between. The germline CDR1 and CDR2 sequences are SGHRS and YFSETQ.

On this clone itself: One end of the junction does not line up with germline, which may come from a read error. V is TRBV6-5 and J is TRBJ1-1, with 8 nucleotides matching TRBD1. This CDR3 has 14 residues. Germline lookup yields CDR1 MNHEY and CDR2 SVGAGI. The CDR3 protein is CASRYFTGGTEAFF. CDR3 DNA: TGTGCCAGCAGGTACTTCACAGGGGGTACTGAAGCTTTCTTT.

The chain combines TRBV7-9 with TRBJ2-5; D perhaps matches TRBD1 (6 bases). The CDR3 sequence is 14 residues long. Germline lookup yields CDR1 SEHNR and CDR2 FQNEAQ (reference sequence). Trimming left V 0 bases short and J 6 bases short, with 11 bases between. The CDR3 protein is CASSLAVGAQTQYF. CDR3 nucleotides: TGTGCCAGCAGCTTAGCGGTGGGGGCGCAGACCCAGTACTTC. The whole variable domain, remainder taken from reference TRBV7-9 and TRBJ2-5, is DTGVSQNPRHKITKRGQNVTFRCDPISEHNRLYWYRQTLGQGPEFLTYFQNEAQLEKSRLLSDRFSAERPKGSFSTLEIQRTEQGDSAMYLCASSLAVGAQTQYFGPGTRLLVL.

This chain uses TRBV4-1 with TRBJ1-5, with D tentatively TRBD1 (6 bases). The CDR3 is 15 residues long. The V end lost 4 bases, the J end lost 0 bases, and 10 bases lay between the germline ends. Germline V lookup: CDR1 MGHRA, CDR2 YSYEKL. The chain's CDR3 is CASSLDRNSNQPQHF. The CDR3 DNA follows: TGCGCCAGCAGCCTGGACAGAAATAGCAATCAGCCCCAGCATTTT.

The chain combines TRBV19 with TRBJ1-2; 7 bases are a match to TRBD1. V was pared by 2 bases and J by 2 bases, with 5 bases of the junction left unmatched. CDR1 and CDR2 (germline): LNHDA, SQIVND (reference sequence). The CDR3 length is 15 residues. The CDR3 here is CASSIRGQMNYGYTF. In DNA form, the CDR3 reads TGTGCCAGTAGTATAAGGGGGCAGATGAACTATGGCTACACCTTC.

The gene calls are TRBV6-5 and TRBJ1-1, with D possibly TRBD1 on 5 matching bases. V lost 2 bases and J 0 bases, leaving 7 bases between the germline ends. The CDR3 is 14 residues long. Germline-derived CDR1 and CDR2 are MNHEY and SVGAGI. Written as DNA, the CDR3 is TGTGCCAGCAGTTACGTAGGGGTGAACACTGAAGCTTTCTTT. This gives the protein CASSYVGVNTEAFF.

This chain connects TRBV6-5 to TRBJ2-5; 8 nucleotides agree with TRBD1. J gave up 6 bases and V 0 bases, and 9 bases lay outside the gene matches. CDR1 and CDR2 (germline): MNHEY, SVGAGI. CDR3 length: 16 amino acids. The CDR3 DNA is TGTGCCAGCAGTTACTCGACGGCAGGGGGCGGCCAGACCCAGTACTTC. Translated: CASSYSTAGGGQTQYF.

J is TRBJ1-1 and V is TRBV18; 7 bases fit TRBD1. The germline V gene encodes CDR1 KGHSH and CDR2 LQKENI. The CDR3 runs to 13 residues. V dropped 1 base and J dropped 6; count of bases not matched to a gene: 2. The CDR3 here is CASSPLGGPEAFF. The CDR3 nucleotides are TGTGCCAGCTCACCACTAGGGGGCCCTGAAGCTTTCTTT.

The gene calls are TRBV5-8 and TRBJ2-7; perhaps TRBD2 as D (5 bases). This CDR3 is built from 14 residues. V was shortened by 6 bases and J by 2 bases, with 15 bases between the two germline ends. Germline V gives CDR1 SGHTS, CDR2 YDEGEE. CDR3 loop: CASTKRQIPYEQYF. The CDR3 DNA is TGTGCCAGCACTAAGCGGCAGATTCCCTACGAGCAGTACTTC.

This rearrangement joins TRBV27 to TRBJ2-2; D is possibly TRBD2 (6 bases). V shed 6 bases and J shed 4 bases, with 24 bases lying between them. Looked up from germline, CDR1 is MNHEY and CDR2 is SMNVEV (reference sequence). The CDR3 runs to 18 residues. The CDR3, as DNA: TGTGCCAGCAGCCGATCCCCCTCTGGGGGGAGGTTCACCGGGGAGCTGTTTTTT. Translated, it gives CASSRSPSGGRFTGELFF.

This chain uses TRBV5-1 with TRBJ1-1; possibly TRBD1 for D (5 bases). V lost 0 bases and J lost 1, with 7 bases in between. CDR3 size: 14 residues. Germline assignment: CDR1 SGHRS and CDR2 YFSETQ. The CDR3 reads CASSLDRRNTEAFF. Written as DNA, the CDR3 is TGCGCCAGCAGCTTGGACAGGAGGAACACTGAAGCTTTCTTT.